A selection of T cell receptor beta chains follows, all from one sample in a study of graft-versus-host responses after intestinal transplantation. Method: immunoSEQ multiplex PCR; TCRdb's copy keeps in-frame clones and lacks some. This table has 95,000 to 110,000 clones, under 95% appearing once. Their specific antigens are unknown. The input for sequencing was unstimulated CD8+ T cells sorted from spleen or lymph node cells, taken before intestinal transplant. The source is a human donor who received an intestinal transplant. The CDR3 runs from the conserved cysteine through the conserved F or W. The order of the fields is clone size, V gene, J gene, D gene, CDR3 protein, CDR3 DNA. A D gene is named only where the DNA matches it firmly. Only some rows state a clone size, as once, few, many or a class for expanded clones.

once	TRBV6-5	TRBJ1-6	NA	CASSYSNDRRFSPLHF	TGTGCCAGCAGTTACTCAAATGACAGACGGTTTTCACCCCTCCACTTT
NA	TRBV7-9	TRBJ1-2	TRBD1	CASSFTGGIYGYTF	TGTGCCAGCAGCTTCACAGGGGGAATCTATGGCTACACCTTC
NA	TRBV19	TRBJ2-3	TRBD2	CASSIWASGGYTDTQYF	TGTGCCAGTAGTATATGGGCTAGCGGGGGTTACACAGATACGCAGTATTTT
NA	TRBV9	TRBJ1-2	NA	CASSALDYVGYGYTF	TGTGCCAGCAGCGCGCTGGACTACGTGGGCTATGGCTACACCTTC
NA	TRBV15	TRBJ1-2	NA	CATSRASGFYGYTF	TGTGCCACCAGCAGAGCTTCAGGGTTCTATGGCTACACCTTC
NA	TRBV11-2	TRBJ2-5	TRBD1	CASSYTGVQETQYF	TGTGCCAGCAGCTATACAGGGGTCCAAGAGACCCAGTACTTC
NA	TRBV27	TRBJ2-2	TRBD1	CASREDRALGELFF	TGTGCCAGCAGAGAAGACAGGGCCCTCGGGGAGCTGTTTTTT
NA	TRBV4-1	TRBJ1-2	TRBD1	CASSHKQGAAYGYTF	TGCGCCAGCAGCCACAAACAGGGGGCGGCCTATGGCTACACCTTC
NA	TRBV10-1	TRBJ1-1	NA	CASSATQVNTEAFF	TGCGCCAGCAGCGCAACTCAGGTGAACACTGAAGCTTTCTTT
NA	TRBV5-6	TRBJ2-1	NA	CASSLSPTGEGQFF	TGTGCCAGCAGCTTGAGTCCCACGGGGGAAGGGCAGTTCTTC
once	TRBV30	TRBJ2-1	NA	CAWRRVASIRDEQFF	TGTGCCTGGAGGAGGGTAGCTTCAATCAGGGATGAGCAGTTCTTC
once	TRBV10-3	TRBJ2-1	TRBD2	CAISATSGGSGDEQFF	TGTGCCATCAGTGCTACTAGCGGGGGATCGGGGGATGAGCAGTTCTTC
NA	TRBV25-1	TRBJ1-1	NA	CASSWGTTEAFF	TGTGCCAGCAGTTGGGGGACAACTGAAGCTTTCTTT
NA	TRBV14	TRBJ2-1	NA	CASSDTFGGTEQFF	TGTGCCAGCAGCGATACCTTTGGGGGAACTGAGCAGTTCTTC
NA	TRBV29-1	TRBJ2-7	NA	CSVEDERTNNEQYF	TGCAGCGTTGAAGATGAGCGGACTAACAACGAGCAGTACTTC
few	TRBV19	TRBJ2-1	NA	CASSIALDSGQFF	TGTGCCAGTAGTATAGCTCTCGACAGCGGCCAGTTCTTC
NA	TRBV11-2	TRBJ2-7	TRBD2	CASSPLGGEQYF	TGTGCCAGCAGCCCCCTGGGGGGGGAGCAGTACTTC
NA	TRBV5-4	TRBJ1-1	TRBD1	CASSQTGGDTEAFF	TGTGCCAGCAGCCAAACAGGGGGGGACACTGAAGCTTTCTTT
NA	TRBV7-8	TRBJ1-3	NA	CASSKQGSGNTIYF	TGTGCCAGCAGCAAGCAGGGTTCTGGAAACACCATATATTTT
NA	TRBV2	TRBJ2-1	NA	CASSVQGSSHNEQFF	TGTGCCAGCAGTGTGCAGGGGTCTTCTCACAATGAGCAGTTCTTC
NA	TRBV7-6	TRBJ2-3	TRBD2	CASRLSGGGAATDTQYF	TGTGCCAGCCGACTCTCGGGCGGGGGGGCCGCCACAGATACGCAGTATTTT
NA	TRBV2	TRBJ2-3	TRBD2	CASRGLAGYTDTQYF	TGTGCCAGCAGGGGACTAGCGGGGTACACAGATACGCAGTATTTT
NA	TRBV19	TRBJ2-1	TRBD2	CASSIYWTSGGVRHEQFF	TGTGCCAGTAGTATCTATTGGACTAGCGGGGGGGTAAGGCATGAGCAGTTCTTC
NA	TRBV2	TRBJ1-5	NA	CASSAGMNSNQPQHF	TGTGCCAGCAGTGCAGGGATGAATAGCAATCAGCCCCAGCATTTT
NA	TRBV19	TRBJ2-7	NA	CASGWAGEQYF	TGTGCCAGCGGGTGGGCGGGCGAGCAGTACTTC
NA	TRBV11-2	TRBJ1-6	NA	CASSFSRSSYNSPLHF	TGTGCCAGCAGCTTTTCCCGAAGCTCCTATAATTCACCCCTCCACTTT
NA	TRBV9	TRBJ2-2	NA	CASSGGNTGELFF	TGTGCCAGCAGCGGAGGGAACACCGGGGAGCTGTTTTTT
NA	TRBV29-1	TRBJ2-3	NA	CSVEGVRDTQYF	TGCAGCGTTGAAGGGGTCCGGGATACGCAGTATTTT
NA	TRBV6-5	TRBJ1-1	NA	CASSPDPTEAFF	TGTGCCAGCAGTCCGGACCCCACTGAAGCTTTCTTT
NA	TRBV7-9	TRBJ2-5	NA	CASSLVGDSWEETQYF	TGTGCCAGCAGCTTAGTGGGAGACAGCTGGGAAGAGACCCAGTACTTC
once	TRBV28	TRBJ2-7	NA	CASSFGISPYEQYF	TGTGCCAGCAGTTTTGGTATTTCCCCCTACGAGCAGTACTTC
NA	TRBV9	TRBJ2-7	TRBD2	CASSPSGGTYEQYF	TGTGCCAGCAGCCCCAGCGGGGGAACCTACGAGCAGTACTTC
NA	TRBV27	TRBJ2-2	TRBD2	CASRTLAGGLNTGELFF	TGTGCCAGCAGGACGCTAGCGGGGGGTCTTAACACCGGGGAGCTGTTTTTT
NA	TRBV10-3	TRBJ2-1	NA	CAISVEGLVNEQFF	TGTGCCATCAGTGTTGAGGGGTTGGTTAATGAGCAGTTCTTC
NA	TRBV5-4	TRBJ2-1	TRBD2	CASSSELAGGLNEQFF	TGTGCCAGCAGCTCGGAACTAGCGGGGGGGTTAAATGAGCAGTTCTTC
NA	TRBV7-9	TRBJ2-5	TRBD2	CASSGQGEETQYF	TGTGCCAGTAGCGGGCAGGGAGAAGAGACCCAGTACTTC
NA	TRBV12-5	TRBJ2-1	NA	CASGQDSDNEQFF	TGTGCTAGTGGCCAGGACTCAGACAATGAGCAGTTCTTC
NA	TRBV12-5	TRBJ2-1	TRBD2	CASGFFSWGRLAGYNEQFF	TGTGCTAGTGGTTTCTTTTCGTGGGGGCGGCTAGCGGGTTACAATGAGCAGTTCTTC
NA	TRBV11-3	TRBJ2-3	NA	CASSSTDTQYF	TGTGCCAGCAGCTCAACAGATACGCAGTATTTT
NA	TRBV29-1	TRBJ1-2	NA	CSVVGSGWEDYGYTF	TGCAGCGTTGTTGGATCCGGGTGGGAGGACTATGGCTACACCTTC
NA	TRBV4-1	TRBJ1-1	NA	CASSQGAEAFF	TGCGCCAGCAGCCAGGGAGCTGAAGCTTTCTTT
NA	TRBV5-6	TRBJ2-1	TRBD1	CASSFGQGHNEQFF	TGTGCCAGCAGCTTTGGACAGGGTCACAATGAGCAGTTCTTC
NA	TRBV6-5	TRBJ1-2	NA	CASSYSTGPYGYTF	TGTGCCAGCAGTTACTCGACGGGCCCCTATGGCTACACCTTC
NA	TRBV9	TRBJ2-7	TRBD1	CASSGQGPEQYF	TGTGCCAGCAGCGGACAGGGCCCTGAGCAGTACTTC
NA	TRBV27	TRBJ2-1	NA	CASSRTDNEQFF	TGTGCCAGCAGCCGAACGGACAATGAGCAGTTCTTC
NA	TRBV4-1	TRBJ1-3	NA	CASSQTTGNTIYF	TGCGCCAGCAGCCAAACCACTGGAAACACCATATATTTT
NA	TRBV6-1	TRBJ1-2	NA	CASSEISEDYGYTF	TGTGCCAGCAGTGAAATATCAGAGGACTATGGCTACACCTTC
NA	TRBV27	TRBJ2-7	NA	CASSGLGHEQYF	TGTGCCAGCAGTGGTCTGGGACACGAGCAGTACTTC
NA	TRBV2	TRBJ2-5	TRBD2	CASSATSGAETQYF	TGTGCCAGCAGTGCGACTAGCGGGGCAGAGACCCAGTACTTC
NA	TRBV5-6	TRBJ1-1	NA	CASSAGQSFEAFF	TGTGCCAGCAGCGCTGGACAGAGCTTCGAAGCTTTCTTT